The T cell receptor beta chain described here comes from a study of control samples from healthy donors and cancer patients. Data came from immunoSEQ multiplex PCR; TCRdb stores just in-frame clones and leaves some out. The profile shows 160,000 or so clones, roughly 95% of them singletons. Trimming stripped 3 bases from V and 8 bases from J, with 15 bases between. This CDR3 has 15 residues. In germline, CDR1 is KGHDR, CDR2 SFDVKD. The material sequenced was blood. This receptor was identified in a young woman in good health. The V call is TRBV24-1, the J call TRBJ2-2; possibly TRBD1 for D (6 bases). The CDR3: CATSDPGVKGGELFF. The CDR3 nucleotides are TGTGCCACCAGTGATCCAGGGGTCAAGGGGGGGGAGCTGTTTTTT.